Given below is one T cell receptor beta chain in context. The CDR3 has 13 residues. Germline CDR1 reads KGHSH; CDR2 reads LQKENI. The V and J ends lost 5 bases and 3 bases respectively, with 8 bases between them. This record belongs to a study of blood T cell repertoires in COVID-19. Study in general: The origin of the acute and convalescent COVID-19 samples was the United States, Italy and Spain. The analysed material was cDNA or gDNA that came from T cells, B-cell-depleted T cells, or PBMCs.

Generated by immunoSEQ multiplex PCR, the TCRdb table keeps only in-frame clones and is missing some. The sample has some 150,000 clones, approximately 92% seen once; the top ten hold roughly 15%. The sequence derives from a woman between 35 and 50 years old with acute or convalescent COVID-19. V is TRBV18 and J is TRBJ2-1; D gene unclear. The material sequenced was peripheral blood. CDR3 amino acids: CASSTTSYNEQFF. In nucleotides, the CDR3 is TGTGCCAGCTCAACCACGAGCTACAATGAGCAGTTCTTC.